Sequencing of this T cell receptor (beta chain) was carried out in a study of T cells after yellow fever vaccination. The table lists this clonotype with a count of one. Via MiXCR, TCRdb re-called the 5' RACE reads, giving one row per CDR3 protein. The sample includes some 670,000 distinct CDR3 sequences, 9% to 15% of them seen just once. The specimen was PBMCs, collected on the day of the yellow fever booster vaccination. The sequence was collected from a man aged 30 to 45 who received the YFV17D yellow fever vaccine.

CDR3 region: CASTLSTDTQYF. The CDR3 region has the DNA TGTGCCAGCACCCTAAGCACAGATACGCAGTATTTT. The chain combines TRBV6-6 with TRBJ2-3, with D unclear. The V end was cut by 7 bases, the J end by 0 bases, with 5 bases between. From germline, CDR1 is MNHNY and CDR2 SVGAGI (reference sequence). This CDR3 spans 12 amino acids.